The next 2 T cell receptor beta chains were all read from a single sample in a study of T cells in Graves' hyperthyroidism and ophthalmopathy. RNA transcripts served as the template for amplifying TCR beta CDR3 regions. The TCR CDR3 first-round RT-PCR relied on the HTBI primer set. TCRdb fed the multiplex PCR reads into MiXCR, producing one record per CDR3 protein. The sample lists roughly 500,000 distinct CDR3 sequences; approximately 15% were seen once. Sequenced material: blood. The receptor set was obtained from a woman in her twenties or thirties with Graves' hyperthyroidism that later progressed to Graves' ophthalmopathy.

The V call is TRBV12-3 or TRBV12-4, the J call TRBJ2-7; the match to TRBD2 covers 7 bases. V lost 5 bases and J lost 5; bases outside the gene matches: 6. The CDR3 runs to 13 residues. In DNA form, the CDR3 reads TGTGCCAGCAGTCCGGGGGAGGGAGACGAGCAGTACTTC. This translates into CASSPGEGDEQYF.

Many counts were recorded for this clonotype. The CDR3 here is CASSFTAREGLAKTQYF. The CDR3 nucleotides are TGTGCCAGCAGCTTTACGGCGCGGGAGGGCCTAGCGAAGACCCAGTACTTC. The rearrangement joins TRBV7-9 to TRBJ2-5; 9 bases agree with TRBD2. There are 17 residues in the CDR3. Trimming at V came to 3 bases and at J to 6 bases, leaving 14 bases not matched to a gene. The germline V gene has CDR1 SEHNR and CDR2 FQNEAQ (reference sequence).